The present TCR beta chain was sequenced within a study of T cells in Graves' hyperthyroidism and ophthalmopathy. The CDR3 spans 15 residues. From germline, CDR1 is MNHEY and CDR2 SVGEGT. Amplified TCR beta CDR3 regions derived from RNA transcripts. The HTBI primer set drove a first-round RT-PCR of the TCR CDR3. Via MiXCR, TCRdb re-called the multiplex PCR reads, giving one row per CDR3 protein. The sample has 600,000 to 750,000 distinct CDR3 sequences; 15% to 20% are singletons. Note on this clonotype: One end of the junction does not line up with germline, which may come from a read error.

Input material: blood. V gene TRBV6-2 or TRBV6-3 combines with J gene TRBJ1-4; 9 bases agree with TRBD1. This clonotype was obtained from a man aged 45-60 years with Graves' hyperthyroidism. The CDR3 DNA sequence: TGTGCCAGCAGTGCGGGACAGGGTACTATTGAAAAACTGTTTTTT. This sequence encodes CASSAGQGTIEKLFF.